This entry lists 2 T cell receptor beta chains sequenced from one sample in a study of blood T cell repertoires in COVID-19. Repertoires were generated with immunoSEQ multiplex PCR, while TCRdb's copy carries only in-frame clones and drops some. The sample yields 90,000 to 110,000 clones, 65% to 90% seen once. Sequences were obtained from peripheral blood. The source of these receptors is a middle-aged man with acute or convalescent COVID-19.

This rearrangement joins TRBV5-4 to TRBJ2-7, with D perhaps matching TRBD2 (6 bases). Germline assignment: CDR1 SGHNT and CDR2 YYREEE (reference sequence). This CDR3 has 14 residues. Trimming removed 4 bases from V and 0 bases from J, with 11 bases in between. The CDR3 loop is CASSRDSGSYEQYF. In nucleotides, the CDR3 is TGTGCCAGCAGCAGGGACTCAGGCTCCTACGAGCAGTACTTC. Based on the CDR3 plus reference TRBV5-4 and TRBJ2-7, the full variable domain is ETGVTQSPTHLIKTRGQQVTLRCSSQSGHNTVSWYQQALGQGPQFIFQYYREEENGRGNFPPRFSGLQFPNYSSELNVNALELDDSALYLCASSRDSGSYEQYFGPGTRLTVT.

The chain is built from TRBV11-2 and TRBJ2-7; 8 bases are shared with TRBD2. Germline CDR1 reads SGHAT; CDR2 reads FQNNGV. The CDR3 runs 16 residues. Trimming took 1 base from V and 3 from J; bases not matched to a gene: 8. CDR3 sequence (DNA): TGTGCCAGCAGCTTAGGTGGCGGGGGGCCCTTCTACGAGCAGTACTTC. Its protein product is CASSLGGGGPFYEQYF.